This entry is about one TCR beta chain. What it binds is unknown. Sequenced by immunoSEQ multiplex PCR; TCRdb stores in-frame clones only, minus some. The sample consists of roughly 4,200 clones, 80% to 95% of them appearing once. The data originate from a study of T cells and Merkel cell carcinoma outcomes. Whole-study results and caveats: Merkel cell carcinoma outcomes were reportedly predicted by repertoire and T-cell density.

The CDR3 totals 16 residues. The germline gives CDR1 MNHEY, CDR2 SMNVEV (reference sequence). V lost 5 bases and J lost 4; bases outside the gene matches: 10. The sample taken for sequencing was tumor tissue from Merkel cell carcinoma. The sequence was collected from a human donor with Merkel cell carcinoma. The chain combines TRBV27 with TRBJ1-5; 8 bases match TRBD1. The CDR3 DNA follows: TGTGCCAGCAGTCCCATCTGGACAGGGACAAATCAGCCCCAGCATTTT. Residues: CASSPIWTGTNQPQHF.